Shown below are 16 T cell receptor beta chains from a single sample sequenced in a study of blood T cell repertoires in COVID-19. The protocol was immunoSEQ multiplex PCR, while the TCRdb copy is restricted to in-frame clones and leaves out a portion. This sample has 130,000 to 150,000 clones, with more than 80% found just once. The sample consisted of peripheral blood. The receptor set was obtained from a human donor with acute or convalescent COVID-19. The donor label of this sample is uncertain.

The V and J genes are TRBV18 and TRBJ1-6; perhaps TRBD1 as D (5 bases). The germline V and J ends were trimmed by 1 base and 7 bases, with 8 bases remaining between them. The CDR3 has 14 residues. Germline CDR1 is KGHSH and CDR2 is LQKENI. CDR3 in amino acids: CASSPQGFNSPLHF. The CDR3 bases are TGTGCCAGCTCACCACAGGGGTTCAATTCACCCCTCCACTTT.

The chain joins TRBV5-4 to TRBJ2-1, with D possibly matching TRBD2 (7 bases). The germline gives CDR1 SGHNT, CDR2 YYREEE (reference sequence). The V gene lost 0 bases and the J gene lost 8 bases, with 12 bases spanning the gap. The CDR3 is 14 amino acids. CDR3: CASSLAGAGDEQFF. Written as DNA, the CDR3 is TGTGCCAGCAGCTTGGCGGGGGCGGGGGATGAGCAGTTCTTC.

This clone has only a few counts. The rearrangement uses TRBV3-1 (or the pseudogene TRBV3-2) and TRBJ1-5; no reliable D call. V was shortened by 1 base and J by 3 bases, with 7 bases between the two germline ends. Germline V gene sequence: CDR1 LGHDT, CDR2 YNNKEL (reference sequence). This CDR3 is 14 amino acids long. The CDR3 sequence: CASSQGSNNQPQHF. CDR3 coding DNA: TGTGCCAGCAGCCAAGGTTCCAACAATCAGCCCCAGCATTTT.

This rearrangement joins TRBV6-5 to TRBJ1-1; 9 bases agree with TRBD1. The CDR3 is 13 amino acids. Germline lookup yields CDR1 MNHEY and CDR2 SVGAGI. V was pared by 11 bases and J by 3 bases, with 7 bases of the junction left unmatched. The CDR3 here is CAGVTGGYTEAFF. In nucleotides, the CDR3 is TGTGCCGGCGTAACAGGGGGCTACACTGAAGCTTTCTTT.

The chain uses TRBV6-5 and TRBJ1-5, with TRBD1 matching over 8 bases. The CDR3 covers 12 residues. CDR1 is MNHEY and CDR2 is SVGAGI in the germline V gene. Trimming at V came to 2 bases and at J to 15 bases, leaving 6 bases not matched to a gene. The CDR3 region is CASSYPDRDRHF. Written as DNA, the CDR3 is TGTGCCAGCAGTTACCCGGACAGGGACCGGCATTTT.

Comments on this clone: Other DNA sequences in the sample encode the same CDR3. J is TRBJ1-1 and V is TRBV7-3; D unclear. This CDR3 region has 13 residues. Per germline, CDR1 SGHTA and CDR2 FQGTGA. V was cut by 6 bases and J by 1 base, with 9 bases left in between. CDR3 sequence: CASSPTGNTEAFF. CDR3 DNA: TGTGCCAGCAGTCCCACGGGGAACACTGAAGCTTTCTTT.

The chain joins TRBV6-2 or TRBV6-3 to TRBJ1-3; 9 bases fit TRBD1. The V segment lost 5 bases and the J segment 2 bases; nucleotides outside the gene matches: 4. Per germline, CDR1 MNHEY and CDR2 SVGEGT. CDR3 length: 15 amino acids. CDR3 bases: TGTGCCAGCAGTCTACAGGGGGCCACTGGAAACACCATATATTTT. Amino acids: CASSLQGATGNTIYF.

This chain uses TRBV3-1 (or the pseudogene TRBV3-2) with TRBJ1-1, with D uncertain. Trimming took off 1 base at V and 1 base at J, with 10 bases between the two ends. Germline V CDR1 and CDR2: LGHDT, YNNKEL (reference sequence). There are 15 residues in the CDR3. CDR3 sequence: CASSQVEWRNTEAFF. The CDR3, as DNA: TGTGCCAGCAGCCAAGTGGAATGGAGGAACACTGAAGCTTTCTTT.

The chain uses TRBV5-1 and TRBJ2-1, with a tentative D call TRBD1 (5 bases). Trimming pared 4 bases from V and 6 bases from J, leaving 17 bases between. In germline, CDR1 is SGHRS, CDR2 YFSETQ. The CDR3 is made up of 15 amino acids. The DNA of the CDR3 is TGCGCCAGCAGCGTTCCTCAGGGAAAGAGCAATGAGCAGTTCTTC. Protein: CASSVPQGKSNEQFF.

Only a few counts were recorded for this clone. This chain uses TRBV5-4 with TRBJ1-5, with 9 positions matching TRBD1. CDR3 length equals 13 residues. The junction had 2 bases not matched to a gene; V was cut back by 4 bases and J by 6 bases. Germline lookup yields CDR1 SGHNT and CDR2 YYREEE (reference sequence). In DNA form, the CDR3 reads TGTGCCAGCAGCCCGGACAGGGGTCAGCCCCAGCATTTT. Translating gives CASSPDRGQPQHF. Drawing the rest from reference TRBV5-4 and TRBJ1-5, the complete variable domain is ETGVTQSPTHLIKTRGQQVTLRCSSQSGHNTVSWYQQALGQGPQFIFQYYREEENGRGNFPPRFSGLQFPNYSSELNVNALELDDSALYLCASSPDRGQPQHFGDGTRLSIL.

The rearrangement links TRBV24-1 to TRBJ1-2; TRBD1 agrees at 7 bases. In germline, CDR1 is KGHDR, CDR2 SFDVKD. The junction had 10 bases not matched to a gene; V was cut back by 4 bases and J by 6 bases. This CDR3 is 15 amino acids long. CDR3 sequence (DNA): TGTGCCACCAGTGACGCCCGACAGGGTCAAGATGGCTACACCTTC. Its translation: CATSDARQGQDGYTF.

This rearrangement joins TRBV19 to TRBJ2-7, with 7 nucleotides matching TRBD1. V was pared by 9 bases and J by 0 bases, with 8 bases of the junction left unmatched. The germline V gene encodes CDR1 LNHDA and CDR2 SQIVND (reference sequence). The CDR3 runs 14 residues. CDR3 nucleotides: TGTGCCAGCGGACGAGGGGGCGGCTCCTACGAGCAGTACTTC. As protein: CASGRGGGSYEQYF.

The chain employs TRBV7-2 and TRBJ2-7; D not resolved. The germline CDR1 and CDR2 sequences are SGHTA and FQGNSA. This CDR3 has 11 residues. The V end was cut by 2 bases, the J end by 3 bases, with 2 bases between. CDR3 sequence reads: CASSLRYEQYV. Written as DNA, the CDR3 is TGTGCCAGCAGCTTACGCTACGAGCAGTACGTC.

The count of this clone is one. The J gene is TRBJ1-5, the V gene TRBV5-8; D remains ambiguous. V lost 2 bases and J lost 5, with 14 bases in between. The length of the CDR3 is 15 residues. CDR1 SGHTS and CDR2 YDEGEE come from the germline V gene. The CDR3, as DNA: TGTGCCAGCAGCTTAGGCGGTTCGCTTGATCAGCCCCAGCATTTT. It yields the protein CASSLGGSLDQPQHF.

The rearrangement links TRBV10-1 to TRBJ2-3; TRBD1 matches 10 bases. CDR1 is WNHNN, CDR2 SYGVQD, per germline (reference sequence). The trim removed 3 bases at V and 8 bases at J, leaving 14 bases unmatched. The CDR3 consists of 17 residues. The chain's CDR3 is CASSEGWRTGGTGTQYF. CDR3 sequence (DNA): TGCGCCAGCAGTGAAGGTTGGCGGACAGGGGGGACCGGTACGCAGTATTTT.

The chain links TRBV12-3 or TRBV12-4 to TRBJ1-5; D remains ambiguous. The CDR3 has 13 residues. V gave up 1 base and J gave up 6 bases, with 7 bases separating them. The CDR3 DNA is TGTGCCAGCAGTTTAGAAGCGAGTCAGCCCCAGCATTTT. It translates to CASSLEASQPQHF.